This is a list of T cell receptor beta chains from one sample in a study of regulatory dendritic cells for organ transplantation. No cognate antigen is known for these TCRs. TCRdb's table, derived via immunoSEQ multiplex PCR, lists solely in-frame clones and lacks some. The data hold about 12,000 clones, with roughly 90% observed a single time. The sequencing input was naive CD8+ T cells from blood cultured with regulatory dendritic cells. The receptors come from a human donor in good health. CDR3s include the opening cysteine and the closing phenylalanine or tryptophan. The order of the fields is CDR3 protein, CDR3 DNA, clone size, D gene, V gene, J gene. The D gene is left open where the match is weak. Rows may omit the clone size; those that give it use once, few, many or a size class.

CDR3 protein: CASSFGVEQPQHF
CDR3 DNA: TGTGCCAGCAGTTTTGGGGTGGAACAGCCCCAGCATTTT
clone size: NA
D gene: NA
V gene: TRBV27
J gene: TRBJ1-5

CDR3 protein: CASSLSPLEKLFF
CDR3 DNA: TGTGCCAGCAGTTTATCCCCCTTAGAAAAACTGTTTTTT
clone size: NA
D gene: NA
V gene: TRBV27
J gene: TRBJ1-4

CDR3 protein: CASGAPDSNYGYTF
CDR3 DNA: TGTGCCAGCGGGGCTCCGGACAGTAACTATGGCTACACCTTC
clone size: NA
D gene: NA
V gene: TRBV6-5
J gene: TRBJ1-2

CDR3 protein: CSVEDSGRFPGNTIYF
CDR3 DNA: TGCAGCGTTGAAGATTCGGGGAGGTTCCCTGGAAACACCATATATTTT
clone size: NA
D gene: NA
V gene: TRBV29-1
J gene: TRBJ1-3

CDR3 protein: CASSFPGNEQFF
CDR3 DNA: TGTGCCAGCAGCTTTCCTGGGAATGAGCAGTTCTTC
clone size: NA
D gene: NA
V gene: TRBV5-4
J gene: TRBJ2-1

CDR3 protein: CAIEEDYEQYF
CDR3 DNA: TGTGCCATCGAAGAGGACTACGAGCAGTACTTC
clone size: few
D gene: NA
V gene: TRBV5-4
J gene: TRBJ2-7

CDR3 protein: CASSLDVGVLNTGELFF
CDR3 DNA: TGTGCCAGCAGCTTAGATGTGGGGGTCCTGAACACCGGGGAGCTGTTTTTT
clone size: NA
D gene: NA
V gene: TRBV7-2
J gene: TRBJ2-2

CDR3 protein: CASSFRRDRWNTEAFF
CDR3 DNA: TGTGCCAGTAGTTTCCGACGCGACAGGTGGAACACTGAAGCTTTCTTT
clone size: NA
D gene: NA
V gene: TRBV19
J gene: TRBJ1-1

CDR3 protein: CASSEFPGSSYEQYF
CDR3 DNA: TGTGCCAGCAGTGAGTTCCCGGGGAGCTCCTACGAGCAGTACTTC
clone size: NA
D gene: NA
V gene: TRBV6-4
J gene: TRBJ2-7

CDR3 protein: CASSLGVNGLGTDTQYF
CDR3 DNA: TGTGCCAGCAGCTTGGGGGTTAATGGATTGGGCACAGATACGCAGTATTTT
clone size: NA
D gene: NA
V gene: TRBV5-8
J gene: TRBJ2-3

CDR3 protein: CASSLALAGEDEQFF
CDR3 DNA: TGTGCCAGCAGCTTAGCGCTAGCGGGAGAGGACGAGCAGTTCTTC
clone size: NA
D gene: TRBD2
V gene: TRBV7-8
J gene: TRBJ2-1

CDR3 protein: CSASAGNEQFF
CDR3 DNA: TGCAGTGCTAGCGCGGGTAATGAGCAGTTCTTC
clone size: NA
D gene: NA
V gene: TRBV20-1
J gene: TRBJ2-1

CDR3 protein: CASSVQLAGGSDTQYF
CDR3 DNA: TGTGCCAGCAGCGTTCAACTAGCGGGAGGGTCAGATACGCAGTATTTT
clone size: NA
D gene: TRBD2
V gene: TRBV9
J gene: TRBJ2-3

CDR3 protein: CASSWNSGGKETQYF
CDR3 DNA: TGTGCCAGCAGCTGGAATAGCGGAGGGAAAGAGACCCAGTACTTC
clone size: NA
D gene: NA
V gene: TRBV13
J gene: TRBJ2-5

CDR3 protein: CASSLSQGMGEKLFF
CDR3 DNA: TGTGCCAGCAGCTTGTCACAGGGTATGGGGGAAAAACTGTTTTTT
clone size: NA
D gene: NA
V gene: TRBV11-2
J gene: TRBJ1-4

CDR3 protein: CASSQVPLHNSNQPQHF
CDR3 DNA: TGCGCCAGCAGCCAAGTCCCGTTACACAATAGCAATCAGCCCCAGCATTTT
clone size: NA
D gene: NA
V gene: TRBV4-1
J gene: TRBJ1-5

CDR3 protein: CATSREGTGGTDTQYF
CDR3 DNA: TGTGCCACCAGCAGAGAGGGGACAGGGGGCACAGATACGCAGTATTTT
clone size: once
D gene: TRBD1
V gene: TRBV15
J gene: TRBJ2-3

CDR3 protein: CASRQRIEAEAFF
CDR3 DNA: TGTGCCAGCAGGCAACGAATCGAGGCTGAAGCTTTCTTT
clone size: NA
D gene: NA
V gene: TRBV7-8
J gene: TRBJ1-1

CDR3 protein: CASRETGTAYGYTF
CDR3 DNA: TGTGCCAGCAGGGAAACAGGGACAGCCTATGGCTACACCTTC
clone size: NA
D gene: TRBD1
V gene: TRBV6-1
J gene: TRBJ1-2

CDR3 protein: CASSEGQPLFSGNTIYF
CDR3 DNA: TGTGCCAGCAGTGAGGGACAGCCGCTATTCTCTGGAAACACCATATATTTT
clone size: NA
D gene: TRBD1
V gene: TRBV2
J gene: TRBJ1-3

CDR3 protein: CASSFLYEQYF
CDR3 DNA: TGTGCCAGCAGCTTTCTGTACGAGCAGTACTTC
clone size: NA
D gene: NA
V gene: TRBV7-9
J gene: TRBJ2-7

CDR3 protein: CASSELAGGYNEQFF
CDR3 DNA: TGTGCCAGCAGCGAGCTAGCGGGGGGTTACAATGAGCAGTTCTTC
clone size: NA
D gene: TRBD2
V gene: TRBV9
J gene: TRBJ2-1

CDR3 protein: CASSISWHEQFF
CDR3 DNA: TGTGCCAGTAGTATCTCTTGGCATGAGCAGTTCTTC
clone size: NA
D gene: NA
V gene: TRBV19
J gene: TRBJ2-1

CDR3 protein: CASSHSGGLGEQYF
CDR3 DNA: TGCGCCAGCAGCCACTCGGGGGGGCTCGGGGAGCAGTACTTC
clone size: NA
D gene: TRBD2
V gene: TRBV4-1
J gene: TRBJ2-7

CDR3 protein: CASSQVHAEKLFF
CDR3 DNA: TGCGCCAGCAGCCAAGTGCACGCCGAAAAACTGTTTTTT
clone size: few
D gene: NA
V gene: TRBV4-3
J gene: TRBJ1-4

CDR3 protein: CATGDSDDEQFF
CDR3 DNA: TGTGCCACTGGGGACTCTGACGATGAGCAGTTCTTC
clone size: NA
D gene: NA
V gene: TRBV10-3
J gene: TRBJ2-1

CDR3 protein: CASNSGQEPYEQYF
CDR3 DNA: TGTGCCAGCAACTCGGGACAAGAACCCTACGAGCAGTACTTC
clone size: NA
D gene: NA
V gene: TRBV7-9
J gene: TRBJ2-7

CDR3 protein: CASSGPENTDTQYF
CDR3 DNA: TGTGCCAGCAGCGGTCCGGAGAACACAGATACGCAGTATTTT
clone size: once
D gene: NA
V gene: TRBV13
J gene: TRBJ2-3

CDR3 protein: CASSQGNTIYF
CDR3 DNA: TGCGCCAGCAGCCAAGGAAACACCATATATTTT
clone size: few
D gene: NA
V gene: TRBV4-1
J gene: TRBJ1-3

CDR3 protein: CASHGTADNNYGYTF
CDR3 DNA: TGTGCCAGCCACGGGACAGCAGACAATAACTATGGCTACACCTTC
clone size: NA
D gene: TRBD1
V gene: TRBV2
J gene: TRBJ1-2

CDR3 protein: CASKREGVTNEKLFF
CDR3 DNA: TGTGCCAGCAAAAGAGAGGGGGTCACTAATGAAAAACTGTTTTTT
clone size: NA
D gene: NA
V gene: TRBV6-6
J gene: TRBJ1-4

CDR3 protein: CASSLVYEQFF
CDR3 DNA: TGTGCCAGCAGCTTAGTCTATGAGCAGTTCTTC
clone size: NA
D gene: NA
V gene: TRBV7-9
J gene: TRBJ2-1

CDR3 protein: CASSLAPAEQFF
CDR3 DNA: TGTGCCAGCAGCTTAGCGCCGGCCGAGCAGTTCTTC
clone size: NA
D gene: NA
V gene: TRBV7-9
J gene: TRBJ2-1

CDR3 protein: CASSVAGTRNEQFF
CDR3 DNA: TGTGCCAGCAGCGTAGCGGGGACTCGCAATGAGCAGTTCTTC
clone size: NA
D gene: NA
V gene: TRBV9
J gene: TRBJ2-1

CDR3 protein: CASSPRTGDTEAFF
CDR3 DNA: TGTGCCAGTAGTCCTCGGACAGGGGACACTGAAGCTTTCTTT
clone size: few
D gene: TRBD1
V gene: TRBV19
J gene: TRBJ1-1

CDR3 protein: CASSSGEGWNSPLHF
CDR3 DNA: TGTGCCAGCAGCTCGGGGGAGGGGTGGAATTCACCCCTCCACTTT
clone size: NA
D gene: NA
V gene: TRBV28
J gene: TRBJ1-6

CDR3 protein: CASSVTDRTYEQYF
CDR3 DNA: TGTGCCAGCAGCGTTACGGACCGTACCTACGAGCAGTACTTC
clone size: NA
D gene: NA
V gene: TRBV9
J gene: TRBJ2-7

CDR3 protein: CSVLPGGTEAFF
CDR3 DNA: TGCAGCGTCCTTCCGGGGGGAACTGAAGCTTTCTTT
clone size: NA
D gene: NA
V gene: TRBV29-1
J gene: TRBJ1-1

CDR3 protein: CASTRGTLGEAFF
CDR3 DNA: TGTGCCAGCACCCGGGGGACTCTCGGCGAAGCTTTCTTT
clone size: NA
D gene: NA
V gene: TRBV9
J gene: TRBJ1-1

CDR3 protein: CASSNPNYGYTF
CDR3 DNA: TGTGCCAGCAGTAACCCTAACTATGGCTACACCTTC
clone size: NA
D gene: NA
V gene: TRBV6-4
J gene: TRBJ1-2

CDR3 protein: CASSGAGRVYNEQFF
CDR3 DNA: TGTGCCAGCAGTGGTGCGGGGAGGGTCTACAATGAGCAGTTCTTC
clone size: NA
D gene: TRBD2
V gene: TRBV2
J gene: TRBJ2-1

CDR3 protein: CASSYLEPGGLSPAFF
CDR3 DNA: TGTGCCAGCAGTTATTTGGAGCCAGGGGGTCTTTCCCCAGCTTTCTTT
clone size: NA
D gene: TRBD1
V gene: TRBV6-6
J gene: TRBJ1-1

CDR3 protein: CASSHGRIASGNTGELFF
CDR3 DNA: TGCGCCAGCAGCCACGGACGTATCGCTAGCGGGAATACCGGGGAGCTGTTTTTT
clone size: NA
D gene: TRBD2
V gene: TRBV4-1
J gene: TRBJ2-2